The TCR beta chain described here comes from a study of blood T cell repertoires in COVID-19. The cohort comprised adults aged about 18 to 100 years residing in 20 to 30 US areas. Sequencing was performed with immunoSEQ multiplex PCR; in TCRdb, only in-frame clones are kept and a portion is missing. The sample carries some 270,000 clones, approximately 91% recorded once. The source of this sequence is a woman in her forties who had recovered from COVID-19. Sequenced input: PBMCs or T cells enriched from blood (not recorded which).

The CDR3 is CASKLGTGGTEAFF. The DNA for the CDR3 is TGTGCCAGCAAATTAGGGACAGGGGGCACTGAAGCTTTCTTT. This chain links TRBV6-5 with TRBJ1-1; 11 bases fit TRBD1. The trim removed 7 bases at V and 4 bases at J, leaving 5 bases unmatched. There are 14 residues in the CDR3. Per the germline V gene, CDR1 is MNHEY and CDR2 is SVGAGI.